The rows below give T cell receptor beta chains drawn from one sample of a study of blood T cell repertoires in COVID-19. Profiled with immunoSEQ multiplex PCR; TCRdb holds only in-frame clones, not every one. The sample holds 50,000 to 75,000 clones; roughly nine tenths are singletons and the top ten take about 9.1%. Sequenced input: peripheral blood. The receptors were gathered from a human donor in a cohort sampled during active COVID-19. The CDR3 runs from the conserved cysteine through the conserved F or W. Each record gives: J gene, V gene, D gene, clone size, CDR3 protein, CDR3 DNA. D genes are given only for firm matches. Size values are once, few and many counts, or a class for expanded clones, and some rows have none.

TRBJ2-1 | TRBV11-2 | NA | NA | CASSLERGNEQFF | TGTGCCAGCAGCTTAGAGCGGGGCAATGAGCAGTTCTTC
TRBJ2-3 | TRBV27 | NA | NA | CASSLLGPDTQYF | TGTGCCAGCAGTTTATTGGGCCCAGATACGCAGTATTTT
TRBJ2-7 | TRBV4-1 | NA | NA | CASSQDRAAGAGARYF | TGCGCCAGCAGCCAAGATAGAGCTGCGGGGGCGGGAGCCAGATACTTC
TRBJ1-6 | TRBV19 | NA | NA | CASSMDSAGWSPLHF | TGTGCCAGTAGTATGGATTCGGCAGGGTGGTCACCCCTCCACTTT
TRBJ2-5 | TRBV3-1/TRBV3-2 | TRBD2 | NA | CASRQVRSGGETQYF | TGTGCCAGCAGGCAAGTCAGGAGCGGGGGGGAGACCCAGTACTTC
TRBJ1-1 | TRBV12-3/TRBV12-4 | TRBD1 | NA | CASSYRGQAFF | TGTGCCAGCAGTTACAGGGGACAGGCTTTCTTT
TRBJ1-5 | TRBV7-9 | NA | few | CASSLAASNQPQHF | TGTGCCAGCAGCTTAGCGGCAAGCAATCAGCCCCAGCATTTT
TRBJ2-5 | TRBV28 | NA | once | CASSLPGGRQETQYF | TGTGCCAGCAGTTTACCAGGAGGGCGCCAAGAGACCCAGTACTTC
TRBJ1-4 | TRBV5-1 | NA | once | CASSSTHRTAATNEKLFF | TGCGCCAGCAGCTCAACGCACCGGACAGCTGCAACTAATGAAAAACTGTTTTTT
TRBJ2-7 | TRBV27 | TRBD1 | NA | CASRLGQATPGEQYF | TGTGCCAGCAGATTGGGACAGGCGACCCCTGGGGAGCAGTACTTC
TRBJ2-5 | TRBV29-1 | NA | few | CSVGDQGKETQYF | TGCAGCGTTGGCGACCAGGGGAAAGAGACCCAGTACTTC
TRBJ2-1 | TRBV7-3 | NA | NA | CASSLSAASSRNEQFF | TGTGCCAGCAGCTTATCGGCGGCTAGCTCGCGTAATGAGCAGTTCTTC
TRBJ1-1 | TRBV6-5 | NA | NA | CASSYGVGGLLAFF | TGTGCCAGCAGTTATGGCGTCGGAGGACTGCTTGCTTTCTTT
TRBJ2-3 | TRBV7-9 | TRBD2 | NA | CASSPGTSGSFGDTQYF | TGTGCCAGCAGCCCAGGGACTAGCGGGAGTTTCGGGGATACGCAGTATTTT
TRBJ2-1 | TRBV6-2/TRBV6-3 | NA | once | CASSSPGPNNEQFF | TGTGCCAGCAGTTCCCCGGGTCCCAACAATGAGCAGTTCTTC
TRBJ2-7 | TRBV5-1 | TRBD1 | NA | CASRRGQGIGYEQYF | TGCGCCAGCAGACGCGGACAGGGGATCGGGTACGAGCAGTACTTC
TRBJ2-1 | TRBV4-3 | NA | NA | CASSQAGSPEQFF | TGCGCCAGCAGCCAAGCAGGGTCCCCTGAGCAGTTCTTC
TRBJ2-5 | TRBV4-1 | TRBD1 | NA | CASSQAPGQGKETQYF | TGCGCCAGCAGCCAAGCCCCGGGACAGGGCAAAGAGACCCAGTACTTC
TRBJ2-7 | TRBV7-9 | NA | NA | CASSLRGGRDFQSYEQYF | TGTGCCAGCAGCTTAAGGGGGGGACGGGACTTTCAATCCTACGAGCAGTACTTC
TRBJ2-7 | TRBV18 | TRBD2 | NA | CASSTTGTSENEQYF | TGTGCCAGCTCAACAACCGGGACTAGCGAAAACGAGCAGTACTTC
TRBJ2-3 | TRBV5-6 | TRBD1 | NA | CASSYRDRVGDTQYF | TGTGCCAGCAGCTACCGGGACAGGGTAGGGGATACGCAGTATTTT
TRBJ2-1 | TRBV7-9 | TRBD2 | NA | CASSTPTSGSYNEQFF | TGTGCCAGCAGCACCCCGACTAGCGGGAGTTACAATGAGCAGTTCTTC
TRBJ2-6 | TRBV13 | NA | NA | CASSLRSLSAGANVLTF | TGTGCCAGCAGCTTAAGGAGCCTGAGCGCTGGGGCCAACGTCCTGACTTTC
TRBJ2-1 | TRBV6-2/TRBV6-3 | TRBD2 | NA | CASSFSGGTDFGNEQFF | TGTGCCAGCAGTTTTAGCGGGGGGACCGATTTCGGCAATGAGCAGTTCTTC
TRBJ2-1 | TRBV2 | NA | NA | CASVGGSSNEQFF | TGTGCCAGCGTTGGAGGGAGTTCCAATGAGCAGTTCTTC
TRBJ2-1 | TRBV4-1 | TRBD2 | NA | CASSQTLGPRKLAGGPNEQFF | TGCGCCAGCAGCCAAACACTTGGACCGAGGAAACTAGCGGGAGGACCAAATGAGCAGTTCTTC